What follows are 4 T cell receptor beta chains derived from one specimen sequenced in a study of cytomegalovirus exposure and HLA in healthy donors. Both 60 Vbeta primers and 13 Jbeta primers went into the PCR. Some clones are missing from TCRdb's copy, which holds only in-frame ones; the method was immunoSEQ multiplex PCR. The sample carries roughly 130,000 clones, about four fifths recorded once. The specimen was PBMCs. Receptor source: a young man in good health and CMV-seronegative.

This clone was observed a handful of times. The genes are TRBV5-6 and TRBJ1-1; D remains unclear. Trimming cost V 4 bases and J 4 bases, with 11 bases left between them. Germline CDR1 and CDR2: SGHDT and YYEEEE. The CDR3 has 13 residues. As DNA, the CDR3 is TGTGCCAGCAGCCCAACGGGGTTCACTGAAGCTTTCTTT. As protein: CASSPTGFTEAFF. The whole variable domain, filled in from reference TRBV5-6 and TRBJ1-1, reads DAGVTQSPTHLIKTRGQQVTLRCSPKSGHDTVSWYQQALGQGPQFIFQYYEEEERQRGNFPDRFSGHQFPNYSSELNVNALLLGDSALYLCASSPTGFTEAFFGQGTRLTVV.

The V gene is TRBV30, the J gene TRBJ1-6; D remains ambiguous. The CDR3 runs 15 residues. V was trimmed by 5 bases and J by 2 bases, leaving 13 bases between them. CDR1 and CDR2 (germline): GTSNPN, SVGIG (reference sequence). Here the CDR3 reads CAWGGGVPYNSPLHF. The CDR3 bases are TGTGCCTGGGGAGGTGGAGTGCCCTATAATTCACCCCTCCACTTT.

The chain joins TRBV5-6 to TRBJ1-1; 9 nucleotides align to TRBD1. The CDR3 has 16 amino acids. The J segment lost 3 bases and the V segment lost 4 bases, leaving 10 bases of the junction unmatched. From germline, CDR1 is SGHDT and CDR2 YYEEEE. The CDR3 nucleotides are TGTGCCAGCAGCGATTCGAGACAGGGGGATGACACTGAAGCTTTCTTT. Translation: CASSDSRQGDDTEAFF.

This chain joins TRBV5-1 and TRBJ2-3; no clear D gene. V was cut by 0 bases and J by 1 base, with 9 bases left in between. This CDR3 spans 15 amino acids. CDR1 and CDR2 (germline): SGHRS, YFSETQ. CDR3 amino acids: CASSLGPLGTDTQYF. DNA for the CDR3: TGCGCCAGCAGCTTGGGGCCCCTAGGCACAGATACGCAGTATTTT.